This TCR beta chain was obtained from a study of blood T cell repertoires in COVID-19. Whole-study context: Samples taken during acute and convalescent COVID-19 were collected in the United States, Italy and Spain. Sources were T cells, B-cell-depleted T cells, or PBMCs; the material itself was cDNA or gDNA.

In the authors' workflow: Using reference gene primer amplification, nucleated cell counts were estimated. TCRdb's copy holds only in-frame clones and misses some; the assay was immunoSEQ multiplex PCR. The DNA was the basis for D and trimming; V, J and clone size are from that table. This sample carries 250,000 to 300,000 clones, approximately 82% of them seen once, and the ten largest clones take about 3%. This clone was detected a few times. Germline loops: CDR1 LNHDA, CDR2 SQIVND (reference sequence). J was trimmed by 3 bases and V by 5 bases; bases with no gene match: 4. This CDR3 spans 14 amino acids.

Sequences were obtained from peripheral blood. This TCR was recovered from a young woman with acute or convalescent COVID-19. This chain uses TRBV19 with TRBJ2-1; 7 bases are a match to TRBD1. DNA of the CDR3: TGTGCCAGTAGTGCAGACAGGGACTACAATGAGCAGTTCTTC. It yields the protein CASSADRDYNEQFF.